This T cell receptor beta chain comes out of a study of neurological immune-mediated disorders (dated 2019 in TCRdb). Some background on the complete study: Among the 35 or so multiple sclerosis patients, relapsing-remitting MS was present in around 31 and secondary progressive MS was present in 3. Of the approximately 68 subjects in the cohort, some 14 were HAM/TSP patients, around 35 were multiple sclerosis patients, and some 20 were healthy controls. Alongside PBMC samples, the set of 106 TCR-beta libraries contained longitudinal samples, technical triplicates, and paired CD4+ and CD8+ T-cell subsets that had been sorted. Peripheral blood TCR-beta repertoires from HTLV-I-associated myelopathy (HAM/TSP) patients, multiple sclerosis patients and healthy controls were compared by UMI-based sequencing.

cDNA was synthesized by template-switch 5'RACE using a primer with a 10-nucleotide random unique molecular identifier that tagged each TCR transcript. Each sequencing run produced over 160 million TCR-beta sequences covering 15-18 subjects. The RNeasy kit was used for extraction of total RNA. TCR-beta VDJ regions were amplified with primers for the TCR constant region and the 5'RACE anchor, using the KAPA Real-time Library Amplification kit. Sample indexes and Illumina adaptors were added in a first PCR, and a second PCR then increased library yield. The roughly 650 bp TCR product was size-selected on a 2% E-gel SizeSelection system after Ampure bead purification. Before pooling, libraries had their quality checked on a Bioanalyzer, their concentration measured with Qubit, and their quantity determined with the Kapa Library Quantification kit. An Illumina HiSeq 2500 was used to sequence the libraries paired-end at 2 x 150 bp. To increase sequence diversity, about 23-32% phiX was spiked into each library pool. As for the authors' bioinformatics: Quality-filtered reads were processed with the UMI-based MiGEC pipeline, which removed over 75% of raw TCR sequences during error correction. VDJ genes were aligned to IMGT germline references, and clonotypes were defined by unique CDR3 amino acid sequence plus V-J genes. Clonal expansion, Shannon diversity and CDR3 relatedness (CalcPairwiseDistances, ClusterSamples) were evaluated with VDJtools, and phylogenetic trees were built with CLCbio workbench. A clone was classed as expanded if it had 8 or more unique UMIs, a cutoff based on coefficient-of-variation modelling across technical triplicates. TCRdb ran its own pipeline on the public reads, namely fastp trimming at Q25 and MiXCR clone calling, and kept in-frame beta chains. All rows with the same CDR3 protein become a single entry with the most common DNA and genes. Here the V and J calls rest on TCRdb's processing, not on the authors' analysis. Recorded for this sample are tens of thousands of distinct CDR3 sequences; about 4.2% of them occurred a single time. The ten top clones hold 2.9% of the sample.

As regards this clonotype: Its antigen is not yet known. Nothing much larger sits one base from this clone, and base qualities are not available.

For the unsorted PBMC libraries, 2 million PBMCs were stored in RNAlater at -80 degrees C until RNA extraction and were used to generate the libraries. Multiple sclerosis patients were enrolled in a US clinical protocol under which disease progression was evaluated by magnetic resonance imaging. Peripheral blood was subjected to Ficoll-Hypaque density gradient centrifugation to isolate PBMCs, which were then cryopreserved in liquid nitrogen. The V end gives up 5 bases and the J end 1 base, leaving 10 bases in the junction not matched to a gene. The CDR3, from cysteine to phenylalanine, totals 16 residues. Just the 48-base CDR3 DNA is kept, in frame starting at base 1. The germline V gene gives CDR1 as MNHEY and CDR2 as SVGAGI. General findings and caveats noted by the study authors: The MS cluster showed no association with clinical or MRI features, and the authors stated that larger cohorts are needed. In a phylogenetic analysis, the repertoires of 18 out of 34 MS patients fell into a single cluster of related CDR3 sequences, pointing to a possible signature at the repertoire level. TCR clonal expansion was greatest in HAM/TSP patients and smallest in MS patients, who ranked below even healthy controls. Across subjects, expanded clones never shared an identical CDR3 amino acid sequence, which suggests that the TCR-beta repertoires in every group were private.

This clonotype was sampled from a man aged 50-59 years with multiple sclerosis. What was sequenced was PBMCs. Rearrangement joined TRBV6-5 to TRBJ1-1; 7 nucleotides in the junction match TRBD1. The CDR3 has the sequence CASSTDFGTANTEAFF. The DNA sequence reads TGTGCCAGCAGTACTGACTTCGGGACAGCGAACACTGAAGCTTTCTTT.